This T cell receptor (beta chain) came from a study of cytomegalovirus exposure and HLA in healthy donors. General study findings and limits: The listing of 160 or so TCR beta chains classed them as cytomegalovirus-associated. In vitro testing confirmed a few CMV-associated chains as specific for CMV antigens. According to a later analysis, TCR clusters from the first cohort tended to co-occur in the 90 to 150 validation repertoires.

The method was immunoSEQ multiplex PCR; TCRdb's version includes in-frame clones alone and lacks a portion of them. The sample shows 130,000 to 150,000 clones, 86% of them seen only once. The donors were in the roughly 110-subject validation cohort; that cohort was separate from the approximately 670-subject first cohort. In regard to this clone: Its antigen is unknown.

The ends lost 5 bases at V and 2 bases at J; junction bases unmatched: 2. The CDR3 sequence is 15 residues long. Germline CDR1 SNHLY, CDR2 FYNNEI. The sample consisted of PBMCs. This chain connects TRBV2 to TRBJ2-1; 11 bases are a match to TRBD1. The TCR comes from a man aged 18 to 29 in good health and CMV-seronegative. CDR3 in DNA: TGTGCCAGCAGTAGGGACAGGGGGGCCTACAATGAGCAGTTCTTC. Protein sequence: CASSRDRGAYNEQFF.